These 25 T cell receptor beta chains share one sample of origin, sequenced in a study of CD8 T cells in Susac syndrome. Random hexamers were used to reverse transcribe an amount of roughly 0.5 to 1 ug RNA. TCRdb reprocessed the immunoSEQ multiplex PCR reads with MiXCR, giving one entry per CDR3 protein. The sample lists some 200,000 distinct CDR3 sequences; 90% to 95% were seen once. What was sequenced was CD4+ T cells from PBMCs. The source is a human donor with multiple sclerosis.

The chain joins TRBV12-3 or TRBV12-4 to TRBJ2-5, with D perhaps TRBD2 (5 bases). This CDR3 is built from 14 residues. The germline V and J ends were trimmed by 5 bases and 5 bases, with 15 bases remaining between them. For the CDR3, the DNA is TGTGCCAGCAGTCAAACTAGGGTCGGGGAGACCCAGTACTTC. As protein: CASSQTRVGETQYF.

V usage is TRBV6-5 and J usage is TRBJ2-1; unclear D gene. CDR1 MNHEY and CDR2 SVGAGI come from the germline V gene. This CDR3 has 14 amino acids. Trimming left V 7 bases short and J 0 bases short, with 10 bases between. For the CDR3, the DNA is TGTGCCAGCAAGACGGCCAGCTCCTACAATGAGCAGTTCTTC. Its protein product is CASKTASSYNEQFF.

This clonotype came up once. The chain combines TRBV7-9 with TRBJ2-3; 8 nucleotides match TRBD2. The trim removed 0 bases at V and 3 bases at J, leaving 14 bases unmatched. This CDR3 has 19 amino acids. CDR1 is SEHNR and CDR2 is FQNEAQ in the germline V gene (reference sequence). CDR3 nucleotide sequence: TGTGCCAGCAGCTTAGCTCTACATAGAGGACTAGCCCGAACAGATACGCAGTATTTT. This sequence encodes CASSLALHRGLARTDTQYF.

The chain joins TRBV5-1 to TRBJ2-1; unclear D gene. The V and J ends lost 3 bases and 8 bases respectively, with 12 bases between them. There are 13 residues in the CDR3. CDR1 SGHRS and CDR2 YFSETQ come from the germline V gene. The CDR3: CASSSVPSDEQFF. CDR3 bases: TGCGCCAGCAGCTCGGTCCCCTCGGATGAGCAGTTCTTC. The full variable domain, with the rest looked up from reference TRBV5-1 and TRBJ2-1, is KAGVTQTPRYLIKTRGQQVTLSCSPISGHRSVSWYQQTPGQGLQFLFEYFSETQRNKGNFPGRFSGRQFSNSRSEMNVSTLELGDSALYLCASSSVPSDEQFFGPGTRLTVL.

The rearrangement joins TRBV5-1 to TRBJ2-1; maybe TRBD2 (6 bases). V was trimmed by 3 bases and J by 0 bases, leaving 10 bases between them. Germline CDR1 is SGHRS and CDR2 is YFSETQ. This CDR3 spans 15 amino acids. This CDR3 is CASSSGLSSYNEQFF. The CDR3 bases are TGCGCCAGCAGCTCGGGACTTAGCTCCTACAATGAGCAGTTCTTC.

The chain links TRBV29-1 to TRBJ2-7; D may be TRBD1 or TRBD2 (6 bases each). Germline CDR1 is SQVTM and CDR2 is ANQGSEA. V lost 7 bases and J lost 2, with 21 bases in between. The CDR3 covers 15 residues. CDR3 DNA: TGCAGCGCAGGACAGTATTGGGGGGCTACCTACGAGCAGTACTTC. Translating it yields CSAGQYWGATYEQYF.

The chain joins TRBV24-1 to TRBJ2-1, with TRBD2 matching over 8 bases. Per the germline V gene, CDR1 is KGHDR and CDR2 is SFDVKD. V gave up 3 bases and J gave up 3 bases; unmatched junction bases: 6. This CDR3 is built from 16 residues. DNA for the CDR3: TGTGCCACCAGTGATCGAGCGGGGGAAAACTACAATGAGCAGTTCTTC. Translated: CATSDRAGENYNEQFF.

The rearrangement joins TRBV6-6 to TRBJ1-2; D perhaps matches TRBD1 (6 bases). The CDR3 has 15 amino acids. Germline V gene lookup returns CDR1 MNHNY and CDR2 SVGAGI (reference sequence). The V gene lost 7 bases and the J gene lost 0 bases, with 15 bases spanning the gap. The CDR3 region is CASNLDSASNYGYTF. The CDR3 nucleotides are TGTGCCAGCAACCTGGACAGTGCCTCTAACTATGGCTACACCTTC.

The rearrangement joins TRBV3-1 to TRBJ2-2, with D unclear. Trimming pared 0 bases from V and 0 bases from J, leaving 11 bases between. The CDR3 has 17 amino acids. The V gene's germline CDR1 is LGHDT and CDR2 YNNKEL (reference sequence). CDR3 in DNA: TGTGCCAGCAGCCAAGAATGGGGATATACGAACACCGGGGAGCTGTTTTTT. Translated: CASSQEWGYTNTGELFF. The whole variable domain, filled in from reference TRBV3-1 and TRBJ2-2, reads DTAVSQTPKYLVTQMGNDKSIKCEQNLGHDTMYWYKQDSKKFLKIMFSYNNKELIINETVPNRFSPKSPDKAHLNLHINSLELGDSAVYFCASSQEWGYTNTGELFFGEGSRLTVL.

This clonotype was counted only a few times. The J gene is TRBJ2-3, the V gene TRBV12-5; tentatively, D is TRBD2 (6 bases). This CDR3 contains 15 residues. Trimming removed 3 bases from V and 0 bases from J, with 10 bases in between. CDR1 is LGHNT, CDR2 FRNRAP, per germline. CDR3 nucleotide sequence: TGTGCTAGTGGTTTCGGGGGATATAGCACAGATACGCAGTATTTT. It translates to CASGFGGYSTDTQYF. Together with reference TRBV12-5 and TRBJ2-3, the CDR3 gives the full variable domain: DARVTQTPRHKVTEMGQEVTMRCQPILGHNTVFWYRQTMMQGLELLAYFRNRAPLDDSGMPKDRFSAEMPDATLATLKIQPSEPRDSAVYFCASGFGGYSTDTQYFGPGTRLTVL.

The rearrangement uses TRBV3-1 and TRBJ1-6, with 7 positions matching TRBD1. The CDR3 covers 13 residues. Trimming removed 4 bases from V and 16 bases from J; junction bases left unmatched: 10. The germline V gene encodes CDR1 LGHDT and CDR2 YNNKEL (reference sequence). CDR3 sequence reads: CASSPSSGTELHF. DNA for the CDR3: TGTGCCAGCAGCCCCTCCTCCGGGACAGAGCTCCACTTT.

V and J are TRBV29-1 and TRBJ2-7; D perhaps matches TRBD1 (5 bases). Germline CDR1 reads SQVTM; CDR2 reads ANQGSEA. There are 13 residues in the CDR3. Deletions cut 4 bases from V and 6 bases from J, with 16 bases between. The CDR3 coding sequence is TGCAGCGTTGTATTCCAGGGAATGGGCGAGCAGTACTTC. Protein: CSVVFQGMGEQYF.

The chain is built from TRBV19 and TRBJ1-1; D is perhaps TRBD1 (5 bases). Per germline, CDR1 LNHDA and CDR2 SQIVND (reference sequence). V was pared by 4 bases and J by 3 bases, with 18 bases between. The CDR3 has 16 amino acids. The CDR3, as DNA: TGTGCCAGTAGTAATGGGGCCGCGGGGCGGGACACTGAAGCTTTCTTT. Amino acids: CASSNGAAGRDTEAFF. The complete variable domain, with remaining parts taken from reference TRBV19 and TRBJ1-1, reads DGGITQSPKYLFRKEGQNVTLSCEQNLNHDAMYWYRQDPGQGLRLIYYSQIVNDFQKGDIAEGYSVSREKKESFPLTVTSAQKNPTAFYLCASSNGAAGRDTEAFFGQGTRLTVV.

The chain couples TRBV23-1 to TRBJ1-1; a possible D gene is TRBD1 (6 bases). TRBV23-1 is an ORF, and what it does is uncertain. This CDR3 is built from 14 residues. Between the trimmed V and J ends, which lost 9 bases and 4 bases, there was a span of 18 bases. CDR3 DNA: TGCGCCAGTCCCTGGGGGGCCTGGAGCACTGAAGCTTTCTTT. This sequence encodes CASPWGAWSTEAFF.

CDR3 sequence reads: CASTPRETSYEQYF. CDR3 bases: TGTGCCAGCACCCCTAGGGAGACTAGCTACGAGCAGTACTTC. V is TRBV3-1 and J is TRBJ2-7; possibly TRBD2 for D (6 bases). V was pared by 7 bases and J by 3 bases, with 16 bases between. CDR1 LGHDT and CDR2 YNNKEL come from the germline V gene (reference sequence). This CDR3 is 14 amino acids long.

V gene TRBV9 combines with J gene TRBJ2-3; TRBD2 matches at 9 bases. This CDR3 spans 16 amino acids. The junction had 7 bases not matched to a gene; V was cut back by 3 bases and J by 2 bases. CDR1 SGDLS and CDR2 YYNGEE come from the germline V gene. CDR3: CASSARGTSLTDTQYF. The CDR3 DNA follows: TGTGCCAGCAGCGCCCGTGGGACTAGCCTCACAGATACGCAGTATTTT.

The chain carries TRBV20-1 and TRBJ2-7; possible D gene TRBD2, 6 bases. Trimming removed 1 base at V and 0 bases at J, with 13 bases between. Germline V gene sequence: CDR1 DFQATT, CDR2 SNEGSKA (reference sequence). The CDR3 length is 15 residues. The CDR3 region is CSARGRDRSSYEQYF. The CDR3 nucleotides are TGCAGTGCTAGAGGGCGGGACCGGAGCTCCTACGAGCAGTACTTC.

The V and J genes are TRBV7-3 and TRBJ2-1; 9 bases line up with TRBD1. V trimming: 4 bases; J trimming: 12 bases; junction bases outside the gene matches: 4. Germline V gives CDR1 SGHTA, CDR2 FQGTGA. CDR3 length: 12 residues. CDR3 loop: CASSSPGQGQFF. In DNA, the CDR3 is TGTGCCAGCAGCTCTCCGGGACAGGGGCAGTTCTTC.

The chain employs TRBV7-9 and TRBJ2-7; 8 bases align to TRBD1. V trimming: 7 bases; J trimming: 5 bases; junction bases outside the gene matches: 4. CDR1 SEHNR and CDR2 FQNEAQ come from the germline V gene (reference sequence). The CDR3 has 12 amino acids. This chain's CDR3 is CASNAGGNEQYF. The CDR3 DNA sequence: TGTGCCAGCAACGCAGGGGGCAACGAGCAGTACTTC.

The rearrangement uses TRBV14 and TRBJ2-7, with unresolved D. CDR1 is SGHDN and CDR2 is FVKESK in the germline V gene. The length of the CDR3 is 17 residues. The V and J ends lost 5 bases and 0 bases respectively, with 20 bases between them. The CDR3 DNA reads TGTGCCAGCAGCAGTAGGCATTCCTCGGACGGCTCCTACGAGCAGTACTTC. Its translation is CASSSRHSSDGSYEQYF. Variable domain in full (rest from reference TRBV14 and TRBJ2-7): EAGVTQFPSHSVIEKGQTVTLRCDPISGHDNLYWYRRVMGKEIKFLLHFVKESKQDESGMPNNRFLAERTGGTYSTLKVQPAELEDSGVYFCASSSRHSSDGSYEQYFGPGTRLTVT.

This rearrangement joins TRBV5-1 to TRBJ2-3, with D possibly TRBD2 on 6 matching bases. Trimming pared 3 bases from V and 3 bases from J, leaving 8 bases between. The CDR3 consists of 13 residues. Germline V gene lookup returns CDR1 SGHRS and CDR2 YFSETQ. The CDR3 spells CASSYRETDTQYF. DNA of the CDR3: TGCGCCAGCAGCTACCGGGAGACAGATACGCAGTATTTT. Supplemented by reference TRBV5-1 and TRBJ2-3, the full variable domain reads KAGVTQTPRYLIKTRGQQVTLSCSPISGHRSVSWYQQTPGQGLQFLFEYFSETQRNKGNFPGRFSGRQFSNSRSEMNVSTLELGDSALYLCASSYRETDTQYFGPGTRLTVL.

The rearrangement links TRBV30 to TRBJ1-4, with TRBD1 as a possible D gene (5 bases). Trimming left V 7 bases short and J 8 bases short, with 11 bases between. The V gene's germline CDR1 is GTSNPN and CDR2 SVGIG (reference sequence). The CDR3 consists of 11 residues. Here the CDR3 reads CALDGAEKLFF. CDR3 bases: TGTGCCTTGGATGGGGCCGAAAAACTGTTTTTT.

V gene TRBV11-2 combines with J gene TRBJ2-7, with 7 nucleotides matching TRBD2. V lost 4 bases, J lost 1 base, and 13 bases stayed unmatched. There are 17 residues in the CDR3. The germline gives CDR1 SGHAT, CDR2 FQNNGV. The CDR3 loop reads CASSSVRGGGRSYEQYF. CDR3 coding DNA: TGTGCCAGCAGCTCAGTTCGGGGCGGGGGTCGATCCTACGAGCAGTACTTC. Looking up the rest from reference TRBV11-2 and TRBJ2-7 gives the full variable domain: EAGVAQSPRYKIIEKRQSVAFWCNPISGHATLYWYQQILGQGPKLLIQFQNNGVVDDSQLPKDRFSAERLKGVDSTLKIQPAKLEDSAVYLCASSSVRGGGRSYEQYFGPGTRLTVT.

This chain joins TRBV5-1 and TRBJ1-5; the D is unclear. Looked up from germline, CDR1 is SGHRS and CDR2 is YFSETQ. Trimming removed 5 bases from V and 7 bases from J, with 19 bases in between. This CDR3 region has 15 residues. In DNA form, the CDR3 reads TGCGCCAGCAGTCCTTCATCGGGGTTAGGCCAGCCCCAGCATTTT. It translates to CASSPSSGLGQPQHF.

The rearrangement uses TRBV7-2 and TRBJ2-3; weak D call: TRBD2 (5 bases). The CDR3 extends over 15 amino acids. The germline CDR1 and CDR2 sequences are SGHTA and FQGNSA. V dropped 5 bases and J dropped 0 bases, with 12 bases sitting between them. CDR3 sequence: CASSLGLRSTDTQYF. Here the CDR3 DNA reads TGTGCCAGCAGCCTAGGACTCCGAAGCACAGATACGCAGTATTTT.